The 29 T cell receptor beta chains below all came from one sample that was sequenced in a study of cytomegalovirus exposure and HLA in healthy donors. The PCR used 60 Vbeta and 13 Jbeta primers. Some clones are missing from TCRdb's copy, which holds only in-frame ones; the method was immunoSEQ multiplex PCR. Here the sample spans roughly 100,000 clones, around 73% being singletons. The sequencing sample was made of PBMCs. The source is a man aged 25 to 45 in good health and CMV-seronegative.

The gene calls are TRBV4-3 and TRBJ2-2; tentatively, D is TRBD1 (5 bases). The CDR3 has 14 residues. V was shortened by 0 bases and J by 5 bases, with 7 bases between the two germline ends. In germline, CDR1 is LGHNA, CDR2 YSLEER. DNA for the CDR3: TGCGCCAGCAGCCAAGACCCAGGGACCGGGGAGCTGTTTTTT. This sequence encodes CASSQDPGTGELFF.

The J gene is TRBJ1-1, the V gene TRBV6-1, with TRBD1 identical over 9 bases. The CDR3 has 16 amino acids. The germline gives CDR1 MNHNS, CDR2 SASEGT. J was trimmed by 3 bases and V by 0 bases; bases with no gene match: 5. The CDR3 region has the DNA TGTGCCAGCAGTGAAGCGTTGGACAGGGGAGACACTGAAGCTTTCTTT. It yields the protein CASSEALDRGDTEAFF.

This clone was detected a few times. CDR3 nucleotides: TGTGCCAGCAGTTATTTCGACACCTATGGCTACACCTTC. It codes for CASSYFDTYGYTF. J is TRBJ1-2 and V is TRBV6-5, with D uncertain. CDR3 size: 13 residues. Trimming took 3 bases from V and 4 from J, leaving 9 bases between them. In germline, CDR1 is MNHEY, CDR2 SVGAGI.

Only one count was recorded for this clone. V gene TRBV5-4 combines with J gene TRBJ1-1; 8 bases fit TRBD1. Germline V gives CDR1 SGHNT, CDR2 YYREEE (reference sequence). The CDR3 has 15 amino acids. Germline trimming cut 5 bases from V and 3 bases from J; bases unmatched to any gene: 9. CDR3 in amino acids: CASRQDRGVHTEAFF. CDR3 sequence (DNA): TGTGCCAGCAGGCAAGACAGGGGCGTGCACACTGAAGCTTTCTTT.

The chain employs TRBV30 and TRBJ2-3, with D maybe TRBD2 (6 bases). V dropped 0 bases and J dropped 5 bases, with 15 bases sitting between them. Germline CDR1 is GTSNPN and CDR2 is SVGIG (reference sequence). The CDR3 is made up of 15 amino acids. The CDR3 bases are TGTGCCTGGAGTGTCTTCCGGGAGCCCCAAGATACGCAGTATTTT. Protein sequence: CAWSVFREPQDTQYF.

The chain is built from TRBV5-1 and TRBJ2-2, with 8 positions matching TRBD1. Germline V lookup: CDR1 SGHRS, CDR2 YFSETQ. J was trimmed by 4 bases and V by 2 bases; bases with no gene match: 1. This CDR3 has 14 residues. The CDR3 DNA reads as TGCGCCAGCAGCTTCGACAGGGGCACCGGGGAGCTGTTTTTT. Its translation is CASSFDRGTGELFF.

The J gene is TRBJ2-1, the V gene TRBV9; TRBD2 aligns across 8 bases. J was trimmed by 3 bases and V by 2 bases; bases with no gene match: 4. This CDR3 region has 15 residues. CDR1 is SGDLS, CDR2 YYNGEE, per germline. The CDR3 coding sequence is TGTGCCAGCAGCGTGACTAGCGTGGGCTACAATGAGCAGTTCTTC. It encodes CASSVTSVGYNEQFF.

The sample holds a few counts of this clone. Other DNA sequences within the sample encode an identical CDR3. The V and J genes are TRBV9 and TRBJ1-4; 7 bases match TRBD1. V lost 4 bases, J lost 8 bases, and 8 bases stayed unmatched. CDR1 is SGDLS and CDR2 is YYNGEE in the germline V gene. The CDR3 consists of 14 residues. CDR3 amino acids: CASSTGRGREKLFF. The CDR3 DNA is TGTGCCAGCAGCACAGGAAGGGGGCGAGAAAAACTGTTTTTT.

This CDR3 reads CASSTTGSTDTQYF. Here the CDR3 DNA reads TGTGCCAGCAGCACGACAGGGAGCACAGATACGCAGTATTTT. The chain links TRBV7-9 to TRBJ2-3, with 7 bases fitting TRBD1. The junction had 2 bases not matched to a gene; V was cut back by 5 bases and J by 0 bases. This CDR3 has 14 residues. Germline CDR1 SEHNR, CDR2 FQNEAQ (reference sequence).

This clone was seen once. The CDR3 sequence is CASRLAGANYNEQFF. The CDR3 nucleotides read TGTGCCAGCAGGTTAGCGGGAGCTAACTACAATGAGCAGTTCTTC. The chain uses TRBV28 and TRBJ2-1; 9 bases line up with TRBD2. This CDR3 is 15 amino acids long. The germline V gene has CDR1 MDHEN and CDR2 SYDVKM. V lost 6 bases, J lost 3 bases, and 6 bases stayed unmatched.

This clone has a single count. This chain connects TRBV19 to TRBJ2-5; 7 bases map to TRBD1. Trimming cost V 5 bases and J 5 bases; bases outside gene matches: 14. Germline V gene lookup returns CDR1 LNHDA and CDR2 SQIVND (reference sequence). CDR3 size: 16 residues. This chain's CDR3 is CASSRQTGVGRETQYF. CDR3 nucleotides: TGTGCCAGTAGTCGCCAAACAGGGGTAGGAAGGGAGACCCAGTACTTC.

The V gene is TRBV19, the J gene TRBJ1-2; tentative D call: TRBD1 (5 bases). The germline CDR1 and CDR2 sequences are LNHDA and SQIVND (reference sequence). The CDR3 has 14 residues. Trimming stripped 4 bases from V and 4 bases from J, with 13 bases between. For the CDR3, the DNA is TGTGCCAGTAGTAAGGAGGGGTATACCTATGGCTACACCTTC. This sequence encodes CASSKEGYTYGYTF.

The V gene is TRBV28, the J gene TRBJ1-1; 8 bases are a match to TRBD1. Germline trimming cut 2 bases from V and 11 bases from J; bases unmatched to any gene: 7. Germline-derived CDR1 and CDR2 are MDHEN and SYDVKM. The CDR3 is made up of 13 amino acids. CDR3 region: CASSLLGTGVAFF. CDR3 nucleotides: TGTGCCAGCAGTTTACTAGGGACAGGCGTGGCTTTCTTT.

CDR3 nucleotide sequence: TGTGCCAGCAAAGAGGGTTCGGCGGCCAACGTCCTGACTTTC. Amino acid sequence: CASKEGSAANVLTF. The chain has TRBV2 and TRBJ2-6, with D possibly being TRBD2 (5 bases). This CDR3 is 14 amino acids long. Trimming shortened V by 7 bases and J by 6 bases, and 13 bases separated the two germline ends. The germline gives CDR1 SNHLY, CDR2 FYNNEI.

The chain recombines TRBV5-4 with TRBJ1-4; TRBD1 might be the D (6 bases). Looked up from germline, CDR1 is SGHNT and CDR2 is YYREEE (reference sequence). With 4 bases removed from V and 4 bases from J, the gap between germline ends came to 11 bases. The CDR3 is 14 residues long. The CDR3 DNA is TGTGCCAGCAGCCCAGGGGCCAATAATGAAAAACTGTTTTTT. Amino acids: CASSPGANNEKLFF.

In DNA form, the CDR3 reads TGTGCCATCAGTGGCCTTATCCGGGACAGGGTGGGGGGTTCTGAAGCTTTCTTT. Its translation: CAISGLIRDRVGGSEAFF. The gene calls are TRBV10-3 and TRBJ1-1; 9 bases are a match to TRBD1. V trimming: 4 bases; J trimming: 6 bases; junction bases outside the gene matches: 18. CDR1 and CDR2 (germline): ENHRY, SYGVKD. This CDR3 is 18 amino acids long.

The V and J genes are TRBV11-2 and TRBJ2-7; D call uncertain. Trimming removed 0 bases from V and 2 bases from J, with 5 bases in between. The CDR3 is made up of 13 amino acids. Germline assignment: CDR1 SGHAT and CDR2 FQNNGV. CDR3 loop: CASSLDRPYEQYF. In DNA, the CDR3 is TGTGCCAGCAGCTTAGACAGGCCCTACGAGCAGTACTTC.

The V and J genes are TRBV27 and TRBJ1-1; weak D call: TRBD1 (6 bases). The germline V and J ends were trimmed by 2 bases and 5 bases, with 18 bases remaining between them. This CDR3 has 16 residues. Germline-derived CDR1 and CDR2 are MNHEY and SMNVEV (reference sequence). The CDR3 DNA reads TGTGCCAGCAGTTTAAGGGAGGGGGGTAGGAGGACTGAAGCTTTCTTT. This translates into CASSLREGGRRTEAFF.

J is TRBJ2-1 and V is TRBV19, with D perhaps matching TRBD1 (6 bases). The germline CDR1 and CDR2 sequences are LNHDA and SQIVND (reference sequence). V shed 3 bases and J shed 5 bases, with 8 bases lying between them. CDR3 size: 13 residues. The CDR3 region is CASSMGANNEQFF. DNA for the CDR3: TGTGCCAGTAGTATGGGGGCGAACAATGAGCAGTTCTTC.

The chain has TRBV6-5 and TRBJ2-5; D perhaps matches TRBD1 (5 bases). The ends were cut back, 2 bases at V and 4 bases at J, with 8 bases in the middle. This CDR3 is 13 amino acids long. Germline CDR1 is MNHEY and CDR2 is SVGAGI. CDR3 region: CASSYRGIETQYF. CDR3 DNA sequence: TGTGCCAGCAGTTACAGGGGAATAGAGACCCAGTACTTC.

The genes are TRBV2 and TRBJ1-3; the D is unclear. V lost 6 bases and J 0 bases, leaving 15 bases between the germline ends. This CDR3 is 16 amino acids long. Germline CDR1 is SNHLY and CDR2 is FYNNEI. CDR3 amino acids: CASSDTSGYSGNTIYF. The DNA of the CDR3 is TGTGCCAGCAGCGACACCTCAGGATACTCTGGAAACACCATATATTTT.

The chain combines TRBV6-5 with TRBJ1-1; TRBD1 is a possible D gene (5 bases). This CDR3 region has 13 residues. CDR1 is MNHEY and CDR2 is SVGAGI in the germline V gene. V gave up 0 bases and J gave up 5 bases, with 7 bases separating them. The CDR3 nucleotides are TGTGCCAGCAGTTACTCGGGGGGTACTGAAGCTTTCTTT. It is translated as CASSYSGGTEAFF.

The table lists this clone with a count of one. The genes are TRBV2 and TRBJ2-1, with 11 bases identical to TRBD1. The CDR3 runs 15 residues. With V trimmed by 2 bases and J by 5 bases, 2 bases remained unmatched. The germline V gene encodes CDR1 SNHLY and CDR2 FYNNEI. The CDR3 is CASSETGQGDNEQFF. The CDR3 DNA is TGTGCCAGCAGTGAAACGGGACAGGGGGACAATGAGCAGTTCTTC.

CDR3 DNA: TGTGCCACCAGCAGAGAAGCGGGGAGGAACACCGGGGAGCTGTTTTTT. This translates into CATSREAGRNTGELFF. V is TRBV15 and J is TRBJ2-2; 7 positions match TRBD2. The junction had 2 bases not matched to a gene; V was cut back by 0 bases and J by 1 base. This CDR3 region has 16 residues. CDR1 is LNHNV, CDR2 YYDKDF, per germline (reference sequence).

V gene TRBV6-5 combines with J gene TRBJ2-7; D may be TRBD1 (6 bases). The CDR3 has 14 residues. Per germline, CDR1 MNHEY and CDR2 SVGAGI. V was shortened by 6 bases and J by 0 bases, with 12 bases between the two germline ends. CDR3 in DNA: TGTGCCAGCAGCAGACAGGCCAGCTCCTACGAGCAGTACTTC. It translates to CASSRQASSYEQYF.

The chain combines TRBV9 with TRBJ1-2, with 8 bases identical to TRBD1. Germline V gene sequence: CDR1 SGDLS, CDR2 YYNGEE. V was pared by 4 bases and J by 4 bases, with 9 bases of the junction left unmatched. CDR3 length: 15 amino acids. The CDR3: CASSKSTGEGYGYTF. Here the CDR3 DNA reads TGTGCCAGCAGCAAGTCGACAGGGGAGGGCTATGGCTACACCTTC.

The chain uses TRBV6-4 and TRBJ2-7; 11 positions agree with TRBD2. The junction had 13 bases not matched to a gene; V was cut back by 6 bases and J by 6 bases. The CDR3 contains 16 residues. Germline V gene lookup returns CDR1 MRHNA and CDR2 SNTAGT. CDR3 region: CASRRGLAGGSFEQYF. The DNA for the CDR3 is TGTGCCAGCAGGAGGGGGCTAGCGGGGGGCTCTTTCGAGCAGTACTTC.

The rearrangement uses TRBV7-2 and TRBJ2-3, with 8 bases matching TRBD1. The CDR3 totals 13 residues. V was pared by 3 bases and J by 5 bases, with 1 base of the junction left unmatched. Germline CDR1 is SGHTA and CDR2 is FQGNSA. CDR3 coding DNA: TGTGCCAGCAGCTTTGGGACAGGAGATACGCAGTATTTT. Translation gives CASSFGTGDTQYF.

The chain has TRBV10-3 and TRBJ1-2; D gene ambiguous. The germline V gene encodes CDR1 ENHRY and CDR2 SYGVKD. The CDR3 consists of 14 residues. V dropped 1 base and J dropped 6 bases, with 12 bases sitting between them. CDR3 in amino acids: CAISELSSADGYTF. The CDR3 DNA follows: TGTGCCATCAGTGAGTTATCGAGCGCGGATGGCTACACCTTC.